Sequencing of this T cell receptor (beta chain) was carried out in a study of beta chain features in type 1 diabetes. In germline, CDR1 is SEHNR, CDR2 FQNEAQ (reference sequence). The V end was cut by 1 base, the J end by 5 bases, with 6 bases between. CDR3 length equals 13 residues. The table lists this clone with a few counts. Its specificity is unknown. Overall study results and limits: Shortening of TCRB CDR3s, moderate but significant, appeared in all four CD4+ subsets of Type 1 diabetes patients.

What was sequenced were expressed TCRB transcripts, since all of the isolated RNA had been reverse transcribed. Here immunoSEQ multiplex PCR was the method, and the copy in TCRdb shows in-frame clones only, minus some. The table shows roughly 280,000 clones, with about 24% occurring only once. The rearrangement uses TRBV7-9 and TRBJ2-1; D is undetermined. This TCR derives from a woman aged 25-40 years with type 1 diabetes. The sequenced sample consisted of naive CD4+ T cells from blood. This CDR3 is CASSLGRDNEQFF. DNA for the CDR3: TGTGCCAGCAGCTTAGGCCGGGACAATGAGCAGTTCTTC. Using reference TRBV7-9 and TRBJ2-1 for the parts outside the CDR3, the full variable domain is DTGVSQNPRHKITKRGQNVTFRCDPISEHNRLYWYRQTLGQGPEFLTYFQNEAQLEKSRLLSDRFSAERPKGSFSTLEIQRTEQGDSAMYLCASSLGRDNEQFFGPGTRLTVL.